The present T cell receptor (beta chain) was sequenced within a study of cytomegalovirus exposure and HLA in healthy donors. It was with 60 Vbeta and 13 Jbeta primers that the PCR ran. The repertoire was sequenced with immunoSEQ multiplex PCR; TCRdb's copy has only in-frame clones and lacks some. The sample lists about 200,000 clones, 81% occurring once. This clone has just a few counts. The CDR3 has 15 amino acids. The ends were cut back, 4 bases at V and 6 bases at J, with 19 bases in the middle. Germline V gene lookup returns CDR1 SGHDN and CDR2 FVKESK. This receptor was taken from a man aged 18 to 35 in good health and CMV-seronegative. The chain has TRBV14 and TRBJ2-7, with D possibly TRBD1 on 5 matching bases. The sequenced material came from PBMCs. The DNA of the CDR3 is TGTGCCAGCAGCCTCAGGGCCAGCCGGGCAAGCGAGCAGTACTTC. This translates into CASSLRASRASEQYF.